These T cell receptor beta chains were read from a single sample in a study of immune heterogeneity within non-small cell lung tumors. TCRdb processed the multiplex PCR reads anew with MiXCR; each CDR3 protein has one entry. The table records around 4,000 distinct CDR3 sequences, roughly 30% of them present only once. What was sequenced was lung tumor tissue. The receptor source for this set is a man aged 60 to 75 with non-small cell lung cancer. Each CDR3 is given with its conserved first and last residue. The D gene is left open where the match is weak. A clone size is listed for some rows: how often the clone was seen (once, few, many), or a class if it is expanded.

clone size,D gene,V gene,J gene,CDR3 protein,CDR3 DNA
-,TRBD1,TRBV2,TRBJ1-2,CASSVGQGANYGYTF,TGTGCCAGCAGTGTGGGACAGGGGGCTAACTATGGCTACACCTTC
medium-sized,-,TRBV10-3,TRBJ2-7,CAISESAGDFYEQYF,TGTGCCATCAGTGAGTCTGCAGGAGACTTCTACGAGCAGTACTTC
medium-sized,-,TRBV6-1,TRBJ2-2,CASSFQNTGELFF,TGTGCCAGCAGTTTCCAAAACACCGGGGAGCTGTTTTTT
medium-sized,-,TRBV28,TRBJ2-7,CASIPKEGSVLFYEQYF,TGTGCCAGCATCCCCAAGGAAGGTAGCGTGTTGTTTTACGAGCAGTACTTC
-,-,TRBV12-3/TRBV12-4,TRBJ1-3,CASSFVQGNTIYF,TGTGCCAGCAGTTTTGTACAGGGAAACACCATATATTTT
-,TRBD1,TRBV4-2,TRBJ1-2,CASSQGQGYGYTF,TGTGCCAGCAGCCAAGGACAGGGCTATGGCTACACCTTC
medium-sized,-,TRBV14,TRBJ1-1,CASSPGSPEAFF,TGTGCCAGCAGCCCAGGGAGTCCTGAAGCTTTCTTT
-,TRBD1,TRBV6-1,TRBJ2-5,CASTTGTAETQYF,TGTGCCAGCACCACAGGGACAGCAGAGACCCAGTACTTC
few,TRBD2,TRBV7-2,TRBJ2-1,CASSLTLGLGEQFF,TGTGCCAGCAGCCTAACACTAGGACTAGGGGAGCAGTTCTTC
-,-,TRBV7-7,TRBJ2-7,CSSSFYFSYEQYF,TGTTCCAGCAGCTTTTACTTCTCCTACGAGCAGTACTTC
medium-sized,TRBD1,TRBV19,TRBJ1-2,CASSKPGQAIYGYTF,TGTGCCAGTAGCAAACCGGGACAGGCAATCTATGGCTACACCTTC
-,-,TRBV20-1,TRBJ1-3,CSASDPGTSGNTIYF,TGCAGTGCTAGCGACCCAGGGACCTCTGGAAACACCATATATTTT
medium-sized,-,TRBV4-3,TRBJ2-2,CASSRLQQGIVGVANTGELFF,TGCGCCAGCTCCAGACTTCAACAGGGAATTGTAGGGGTCGCGAACACCGGGGAGCTGTTTTTT
-,TRBD2,TRBV5-4,TRBJ2-1,CASSSYRGLAGLSSYNEQFF,TGTGCCAGCAGCTCCTACCGAGGACTAGCGGGGTTAAGCTCCTACAATGAGCAGTTCTTC
few,-,TRBV11-3,TRBJ2-1,CASSLDPRQEQFF,TGTGCCAGCAGCTTAGATCCCCGACAGGAGCAGTTCTTC
-,-,TRBV6-1,TRBJ2-5,CASSPRGEYQETQYF,TGTGCCAGCTCCCCTAGGGGGGAGTACCAAGAGACCCAGTACTTC
medium-sized,-,TRBV19,TRBJ1-5,CASSAGNQPQHF,TGTGCCAGTAGTGCGGGGAATCAGCCCCAGCATTTT
-,TRBD2,TRBV20-1,TRBJ2-5,CSATYETSGRGETQYF,TGCAGTGCTACGTACGAGACTAGCGGGAGAGGAGAGACCCAGTACTTC
-,-,TRBV20-1,TRBJ1-1,CSARTGQNTEAFF,TGCAGTGCTAGGACGGGACAGAACACTGAAGCTTTCTTT
medium-sized,TRBD2,TRBV6-2/TRBV6-3,TRBJ2-1,CASSPNGRLAELNEQFF,TGTGCCAGCAGCCCAAACGGGCGACTAGCGGAGCTCAATGAGCAGTTCTTC
-,TRBD1,TRBV15,TRBJ2-7,CATSRGTGGSYEQYF,TGTGCCACCAGCAGAGGGACAGGGGGCTCTTACGAGCAGTACTTC
medium-sized,TRBD2,TRBV6-2/TRBV6-3,TRBJ2-3,CASSSGLAGADTDTQYF,TGTGCCAGCAGTTCGGGACTAGCGGGAGCCGACACAGATACGCAGTATTTT
medium-sized,-,TRBV4-1,TRBJ1-2,CASSQEYRDYGYTF,TGCGCCAGCAGCCAAGAATACAGGGACTATGGCTACACCTTC
-,TRBD2,TRBV28,TRBJ2-7,CASSLLGASGRAVYEQYF,TGTGCCAGCAGTTTATTGGGGGCTAGCGGGAGGGCCGTCTACGAGCAGTACTTC
-,-,TRBV28,TRBJ2-7,CASSSRPYEQYF,TGTGCCAGCAGTTCGAGACCGTACGAGCAGTACTTC
medium-sized,TRBD2,TRBV10-3,TRBJ2-1,CAIRDNKAGGPDNEQFF,TGTGCCATCAGGGACAACAAAGCGGGAGGGCCGGACAATGAGCAGTTCTTC
-,TRBD2,TRBV19,TRBJ2-7,CASSPLLTSGRSGGQYF,TGTGCCAGTAGTCCCCTCCTAACTAGCGGCAGGAGCGGCGGGCAGTACTTC
medium-sized,-,TRBV27,TRBJ2-7,CASSFGGRYEQYF,TGTGCCAGCAGTTTTGGGGGGCGCTACGAGCAGTACTTC
medium-sized,-,TRBV20-1,TRBJ2-3,CSASGPGGLAGVVADTQYF,TGCAGTGCTAGTGGTCCAGGGGGTCTCGCGGGAGTGGTCGCAGATACGCAGTATTTT
-,TRBD2,TRBV5-6,TRBJ2-1,CASSSIRLAAYNEQFF,TGTGCCAGCAGCTCCATACGACTAGCGGCTTACAATGAGCAGTTCTTC
-,TRBD2,TRBV18,TRBJ2-1,CASSLPGLAEQFF,TGTGCCAGCTCACTTCCAGGACTAGCGGAGCAGTTCTTC
large,TRBD2,TRBV27,TRBJ2-2,CASSPALAGTGELFF,TGTGCCAGCAGTCCAGCCTTAGCGGGTACCGGGGAGCTGTTTTTT
-,TRBD1,TRBV5-6,TRBJ2-5,CASSKRTGMRETQYF,TGTGCCAGCAGCAAACGGACAGGGATGAGAGAGACCCAGTACTTC
medium-sized,-,TRBV2,TRBJ2-7,CASSDSSHAYEQYF,TGTGCCAGCAGTGATTCTAGCCACGCCTACGAGCAGTACTTC
large,TRBD1,TRBV6-2/TRBV6-3,TRBJ2-7,CASRGTGTGIYEQYF,TGTGCCAGCAGAGGGACCGGGACAGGGATTTACGAGCAGTACTTC
few,-,TRBV12-5,TRBJ2-5,CASGFNDRQETQYF,TGTGCTAGTGGTTTCAATGACAGACAAGAGACCCAGTACTTC
medium-sized,-,TRBV28,TRBJ2-7,CASSLISYEQYF,TGTGCCAGCAGTTTAATTTCCTACGAGCAGTACTTC
-,-,TRBV5-4,TRBJ1-2,CVSSLEGNYGYTF,TGTGTCAGCAGCTTGGAAGGAAACTATGGCTACACCTTC
-,-,TRBV30,TRBJ2-3,CAWSKGMGTDTQYF,TGTGCCTGGAGTAAGGGGATGGGCACAGATACGCAGTATTTT
-,-,TRBV25-1,TRBJ2-7,CASSGDLYEQYF,TGTGCCAGCAGTGGTGACCTTTACGAGCAGTACTTC
-,-,TRBV27,TRBJ2-7,CASSTRTVGRYYEQYF,TGTGCCAGCAGTACCAGGACAGTTGGAAGGTACTACGAGCAGTACTTC
-,-,TRBV9,TRBJ2-1,CASSRRQGALAGGYNEQFF,TGTGCCAGCAGCCGTAGACAGGGGGCATTGGCGGGAGGGTACAATGAGCAGTTCTTC
medium-sized,-,TRBV30,TRBJ2-7,CAWASFSYEQYF,TGTGCCTGGGCTAGTTTTAGCTACGAGCAGTACTTC
few,-,TRBV30,TRBJ2-1,CAWSAPAGVRNEQFF,TGTGCCTGGAGTGCCCCCGCAGGGGTAAGGAATGAGCAGTTCTTC
medium-sized,-,TRBV6-1,TRBJ1-1,CASSPRSNTEAFF,TGTGCCAGCAGCCCACGCAGTAACACTGAAGCTTTCTTT
-,TRBD1,TRBV15,TRBJ1-1,CATSGRTGGNTEAFF,TGTGCCACCAGCGGCCGGACAGGGGGGAACACTGAAGCTTTCTTT
-,-,TRBV27,TRBJ1-2,CASSLSLLGGGYTF,TGTGCCAGCAGTTTATCTCTCCTGGGAGGTGGCTACACCTTC
medium-sized,TRBD2,TRBV6-1,TRBJ2-1,CASTSGRREARRDNEQFF,TGTGCCAGCACCTCAGGGAGGCGGGAGGCAAGGCGAGATAATGAGCAGTTCTTC
medium-sized,-,TRBV6-1,TRBJ1-2,CASSEARGHLYGYTF,TGTGCCAGCAGTGAAGCGCGAGGGCATCTCTATGGCTACACCTTC
medium-sized,TRBD2,TRBV5-1,TRBJ2-2,CASTLSGRYTGELFF,TGCGCCAGCACCCTTAGCGGGAGGTATACCGGGGAGCTGTTTTTT